Each of the 30 T cell receptor beta chains below was sequenced from the same sample in a study of shared clonotypes between healthy human individuals. TCRdb keeps only in-frame clones here, not all; method: immunoSEQ multiplex PCR. The sample yields some 500,000 clones, roughly 95% seen once. The sequencing sample was made of naive CD4+ T cells sorted from blood. Subset reported: CD45RA+ positively selected. These receptors were collected from a woman between 25 and 40 years old in good health.

The genes are TRBV7-3 and TRBJ2-5; D could derive from TRBD1 or TRBD2 (6 bases each). V gave up 0 bases and J gave up 5 bases, with 13 bases separating them. The CDR3 runs to 15 residues. The germline gives CDR1 SGHTA, CDR2 FQGTGA. Here the CDR3 reads CASSLTSGAVETQYF. The CDR3 coding sequence is TGTGCCAGCAGCTTAACGTCGGGGGCTGTGGAGACCCAGTACTTC.

The rearrangement uses TRBV7-6 and TRBJ2-3; no clear D. The V gene lost 2 bases and the J gene lost 2 bases, with 8 bases spanning the gap. The CDR3 length is 14 residues. Germline CDR1 is SGHVS and CDR2 is FNYEAQ. The CDR3: CASSLIGTTDTQYF. CDR3 DNA sequence: TGTGCCAGCAGCTTAATTGGCACCACAGATACGCAGTATTTT.

In this sample, this clone turned up a few times. Other nucleotide sequences from this sample produce the same CDR3. This sequence joins TRBV20-1 and TRBJ2-2; TRBD2 might be the D (5 bases). Trimming left V 6 bases short and J 5 bases short, with 7 bases between. Germline V gene data show CDR1 as DFQATT and CDR2 as SNEGSKA (reference sequence). The CDR3 covers 11 residues. CDR3 in amino acids: CSARGTGELFF. CDR3 nucleotide sequence: TGCAGTGCCCGCGGGACCGGGGAGCTGTTTTTT.

V is TRBV9 and J is TRBJ2-7, with D perhaps matching TRBD2 (6 bases). There are 15 residues in the CDR3. The germline V and J ends were trimmed by 3 bases and 2 bases, with 15 bases remaining between them. Per germline, CDR1 SGDLS and CDR2 YYNGEE. The CDR3 nucleotides are TGTGCCAGCAGCGGCGACCCGGCGGGAACCTACGAGCAGTACTTC. Translated: CASSGDPAGTYEQYF.

This sequence joins TRBV6-6 and TRBJ1-5; D is unclear. Germline loops: CDR1 MNHNY, CDR2 SVGAGI (reference sequence). The CDR3 loop spans 15 amino acids. V lost 6 bases to trimming and J lost 0 bases, with 12 bases between them. CDR3 amino acids: CASSVAEYSNQPQHF. Written as DNA, the CDR3 is TGTGCCAGCAGCGTGGCTGAATATAGCAATCAGCCCCAGCATTTT.

The gene calls are TRBV29-1 and TRBJ1-3; a possible D gene is TRBD1 (6 bases). The CDR3 length is 13 residues. CDR1 SQVTM and CDR2 ANQGSEA come from the germline V gene. V was shortened by 5 bases and J by 4 bases, with 12 bases between the two germline ends. CDR3 in amino acids: CSVYRATGNTIYF. CDR3 nucleotide sequence: TGCAGCGTTTACAGGGCAACGGGAAACACCATATATTTT.

This rearrangement joins TRBV19 to TRBJ1-2, with D possibly matching TRBD1 (5 bases). The V gene lost 4 bases and the J gene lost 5 bases, with 20 bases spanning the gap. Germline loops: CDR1 LNHDA, CDR2 SQIVND (reference sequence). This CDR3 region has 16 residues. The CDR3 sequence is CASSTSPGRSLYGYTF. The CDR3, as DNA: TGTGCCAGTAGTACTTCGCCGGGACGGTCGTTATATGGCTACACCTTC.

The genes are TRBV18 and TRBJ2-7; D remains unclear. CDR1 and CDR2 (germline): KGHSH, LQKENI. V was cut by 2 bases and J by 2 bases, with 13 bases left in between. This CDR3 comprises 15 residues. In DNA, the CDR3 is TGTGCCAGCTCACCATTGGCAGCCTTGGCCTACGAGCAGTACTTC. It specifies CASSPLAALAYEQYF.

V is TRBV27 and J is TRBJ2-6, with 8 bases identical to TRBD2. The CDR3 is 15 residues long. The V segment lost 8 bases and the J segment 2 bases; nucleotides outside the gene matches: 5. Germline lookup yields CDR1 MNHEY and CDR2 SMNVEV (reference sequence). The CDR3 is CASAPGGAGANVLTF. The CDR3 DNA follows: TGTGCCAGCGCACCGGGGGGGGCTGGGGCCAACGTCCTGACTTTC.

The CDR3 protein is CASSLEDRGRGFRQFF. In DNA form, the CDR3 reads TGTGCCAGCAGCTTGGAAGACAGGGGGCGCGGGTTTCGTCAGTTCTTC. The gene calls are TRBV5-6 and TRBJ2-1, with 10 bases identical to TRBD1. The CDR3 contains 16 residues. V shed 0 bases and J 13 bases; nucleotides not matched to a gene: 13. Germline lookup yields CDR1 SGHDT and CDR2 YYEEEE.

The V call is TRBV4-2, the J call TRBJ1-2; D unresolved. The CDR3 is 14 amino acids. The germline CDR1 and CDR2 sequences are LGHNA and YNFKEQ. V lost 0 bases and J 6 bases, leaving 11 bases between the germline ends. CDR3 loop: CASSQDSEAHGYTF. CDR3 in DNA: TGTGCCAGCAGCCAAGATTCGGAGGCGCATGGCTACACCTTC.

The gene calls are TRBV2 and TRBJ2-3, with D possibly called TRBD1 or TRBD2 (5 bases each). Germline V gene data show CDR1 as SNHLY and CDR2 as FYNNEI. The CDR3 spans 13 residues. V dropped 7 bases and J dropped 1 base, with 9 bases sitting between them. CDR3 in DNA: TGTGCCAGCAACCGGGGCGGCACAGATACGCAGTATTTT. Residues: CASNRGGTDTQYF.

The genes are TRBV5-1 and TRBJ2-3, with D possibly TRBD2 on 6 matching bases. V dropped 0 bases and J dropped 3 bases, with 17 bases sitting between them. CDR3 size: 17 residues. The germline CDR1 and CDR2 sequences are SGHRS and YFSETQ. CDR3 sequence (DNA): TGCGCCAGCAGCTTGGTCAAGGGGTCTGGGAGGACAGATACGCAGTATTTT. It encodes CASSLVKGSGRTDTQYF.

The V gene is TRBV19, the J gene TRBJ2-3, with TRBD1 matching over 7 bases. Germline CDR1 is LNHDA and CDR2 is SQIVND (reference sequence). The CDR3 loop spans 17 amino acids. Trimming removed 5 bases from V and 1 base from J; junction bases left unmatched: 12. CDR3 region: CASSSGTAVSGTDTQYF. The DNA for the CDR3 is TGTGCCAGTAGTTCCGGGACAGCGGTCTCAGGCACAGATACGCAGTATTTT.

The gene calls are TRBV4-2 and TRBJ2-7; TRBD2 agrees at 11 bases. The CDR3 covers 16 residues. The ends lost 0 bases at V and 4 bases at J; junction bases unmatched: 5. Germline lookup yields CDR1 LGHNA and CDR2 YNFKEQ. CDR3 loop: CASSQEGVAGGYEQYF. As DNA, the CDR3 is TGTGCCAGCAGCCAAGAAGGGGTAGCGGGAGGGTACGAGCAGTACTTC.

The CDR3 DNA reads as TGTGCCAGCAGCCAAGATCCGATAGGCAGGGTTGACGAGCAGTACTTC. It is translated as CASSQDPIGRVDEQYF. This rearrangement joins TRBV4-2 to TRBJ2-5; the D gene is possibly TRBD1 (5 bases). The assigned J gene may be wrong: the sequence end matches TRBJ2-7 better. Per germline, CDR1 LGHNA and CDR2 YNFKEQ. The CDR3 length is 16 residues.

The chain couples TRBV18 to TRBJ1-1, with D possibly matching TRBD1 (5 bases). This CDR3 has 15 amino acids. V was trimmed by 3 bases and J by 4 bases, leaving 15 bases between them. Germline CDR1 KGHSH, CDR2 LQKENI. The CDR3 sequence: CASSPKVGDGTEAFF. CDR3 in DNA: TGTGCCAGCTCACCGAAAGTGGGGGATGGCACTGAAGCTTTCTTT.

V is TRBV5-1 and J is TRBJ2-1; D call uncertain. V gave up 0 bases and J gave up 7 bases, with 11 bases separating them. The CDR3 runs to 14 residues. Germline CDR1 is SGHRS and CDR2 is YFSETQ. The chain's CDR3 is CASSLEGKRNEQFF. CDR3 nucleotides: TGCGCCAGCAGCTTGGAAGGAAAGAGGAATGAGCAGTTCTTC.

The chain joins TRBV28 to TRBJ1-5; TRBD1 might be the D (5 bases). The CDR3 covers 13 residues. V was shortened by 8 bases and J by 6 bases, with 14 bases between the two germline ends. Germline CDR1 MDHEN, CDR2 SYDVKM. The DNA for the CDR3 is TGTGCCAGCGGGGGTACAGTTGGTCAGCCCCAGCATTTT. This encodes CASGGTVGQPQHF.

V usage is TRBV6-5 and J usage is TRBJ2-5; 11 nucleotides align to TRBD1. The J call may be in error: the DNA end matches TRBJ2-7 better. Germline V lookup: CDR1 MNHEY, CDR2 SVGAGI. The CDR3 is made up of 15 amino acids. DNA of the CDR3: TGTGCCAGCAGTCGAGAAGGGACAGGGGGTTACGAGCAGTACTTC. It encodes CASSREGTGGYEQYF.

This CDR3 is CASRSYRGSSTEAFF. The CDR3 nucleotides read TGTGCCAGCAGATCCTACAGGGGATCTTCCACTGAAGCTTTCTTT. This sequence joins TRBV6-1 and TRBJ1-1; 7 nucleotides line up with TRBD1. The V segment lost 6 bases and the J segment 4 bases; nucleotides outside the gene matches: 11. CDR3 size: 15 residues. CDR1 is MNHNS, CDR2 SASEGT, per germline.

The genes are TRBV28 and TRBJ1-5; 9 bases align to TRBD1. V shed 7 bases, J shed 5 bases, and the junction held 9 bases outside the gene matches. The V gene's germline CDR1 is MDHEN and CDR2 SYDVKM. This CDR3 is 15 amino acids long. In DNA, the CDR3 is TGTGCCAGCAACGATGGACAGGGGAGATATCAGCCCCAGCATTTT. Amino acid sequence: CASNDGQGRYQPQHF. The complete variable domain, with remaining parts taken from reference TRBV28 and TRBJ1-5, reads DVKVTQSSRYLVKRTGEKVFLECVQDMDHENMFWYRQDPGLGLRLIYFSYDVKMKEKGDIPEGYSVSREKKERFSLILESASTNQTSMYLCASNDGQGRYQPQHFGDGTRLSIL.

The V call is TRBV5-5, the J call TRBJ2-5; D gene unclear. This CDR3 has 16 amino acids. Germline-derived CDR1 and CDR2 are SGHKS and YYEKEE (reference sequence). V lost 1 base to trimming and J lost 1 base, with 14 bases between them. In nucleotides, the CDR3 is TGTGCCAGCAGCTTGATCGAAAACACCATCCAAGAGACCCAGTACTTC. The encoded protein is CASSLIENTIQETQYF. Complete variable domain (other parts from reference TRBV5-5 and TRBJ2-5): DAGVTQSPTHLIKTRGQQVTLRCSPISGHKSVSWYQQVLGQGPQFIFQYYEKEERGRGNFPDRFSARQFPNYSSELNVNALLLGDSALYLCASSLIENTIQETQYFGPGTRLLVL.

This CDR3 is CASRGTSGRLSEQYF. The CDR3 bases are TGTGCCAGCAGAGGGACTAGCGGGAGACTATCAGAGCAGTACTTC. The chain uses TRBV2 and TRBJ2-7, with 14 bases lining up with TRBD2. The CDR3 is 15 amino acids. Unmatched junction bases numbered 8, after V lost 6 bases and J lost 7 bases. Germline V CDR1 and CDR2: SNHLY, FYNNEI.

The V and J genes are TRBV7-8 and TRBJ2-3, with 10 bases that match TRBD2. This CDR3 has 19 residues. From germline, CDR1 is SGHVS and CDR2 FQNEAQ. Unmatched junction bases numbered 14, after V lost 5 bases and J lost 0 bases. The CDR3 DNA is TGTGCCAGCAGCCCCGCCCGGCTAGCGGGAGTATGGAGCACAGATACGCAGTATTTT. Its protein product is CASSPARLAGVWSTDTQYF.

The chain joins TRBV7-9 to TRBJ1-1; D possibly corresponds to TRBD1 (5 bases). CDR3 length: 13 amino acids. Between the trimmed V and J ends, which lost 5 bases and 12 bases, there was a span of 19 bases. CDR1 is SEHNR, CDR2 FQNEAQ, per germline (reference sequence). This CDR3 is CASSPGAGWDTFF. The CDR3 nucleotides read TGTGCCAGCAGCCCCGGGGCAGGGTGGGATACTTTCTTT.

The chain joins TRBV5-1 to TRBJ2-7, with 11 bases aligning to TRBD1. Germline assignment: CDR1 SGHRS and CDR2 YFSETQ. The CDR3 extends over 16 amino acids. Trimming cost V 0 bases and J 6 bases; bases outside gene matches: 8. CDR3 sequence reads: CASSLAGTGGLREQYF. The DNA of the CDR3 is TGCGCCAGCAGCTTGGCCGGGACAGGGGGACTACGCGAGCAGTACTTC.

The chain combines TRBV5-1 with TRBJ2-2, with D perhaps assigned TRBD1 or TRBD2 (6 bases each). CDR1 is SGHRS and CDR2 is YFSETQ in the germline V gene. The CDR3 runs to 15 residues. V lost 4 bases, J lost 8 bases, and 18 bases lay in between. As DNA, the CDR3 is TGCGCCAGCAGCACCCAGCCGGGGGCCGAGGGGGAGCTGTTTTTT. It yields the protein CASSTQPGAEGELFF.

The chain carries TRBV6-1 and TRBJ2-7; D remains ambiguous. From germline, CDR1 is MNHNS and CDR2 SASEGT. This CDR3 spans 13 amino acids. Trimming took off 7 bases at V and 4 bases at J, with 14 bases between the two ends. The CDR3 spells CASIEWQGYEQYF. The CDR3 DNA sequence: TGTGCCAGCATAGAGTGGCAAGGATACGAGCAGTACTTC.

V and J are TRBV27 and TRBJ1-2; no firm D call. Deletions cut 3 bases from V and 7 bases from J, with 12 bases between. Per germline, CDR1 MNHEY and CDR2 SMNVEV (reference sequence). CDR3 length: 13 amino acids. DNA of the CDR3: TGTGCCAGCAGTTTTCTGGGAACTCTTGGCTACACCTTC. Translated: CASSFLGTLGYTF.